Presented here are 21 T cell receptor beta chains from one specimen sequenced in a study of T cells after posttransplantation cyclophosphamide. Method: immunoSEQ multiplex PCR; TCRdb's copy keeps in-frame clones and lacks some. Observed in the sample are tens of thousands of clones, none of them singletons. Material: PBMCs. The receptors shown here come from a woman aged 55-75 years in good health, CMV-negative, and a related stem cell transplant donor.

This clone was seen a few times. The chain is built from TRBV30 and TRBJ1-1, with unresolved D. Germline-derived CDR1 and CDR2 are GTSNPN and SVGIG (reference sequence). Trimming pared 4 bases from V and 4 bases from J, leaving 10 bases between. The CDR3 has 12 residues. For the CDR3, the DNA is TGTGCCTGGAAAGGGAGCGGCACTGAAGCTTTCTTT. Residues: CAWKGSGTEAFF. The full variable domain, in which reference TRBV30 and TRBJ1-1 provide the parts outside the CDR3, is SQTIHQWPATLVQPVGSPLSLECTVEGTSNPNLYWYRQAAGRGLQLLFYSVGIGQISSEVPQNLSASRPQDRQFILSSKKLLLSDSGFYLCAWKGSGTEAFFGQGTRLTVV.

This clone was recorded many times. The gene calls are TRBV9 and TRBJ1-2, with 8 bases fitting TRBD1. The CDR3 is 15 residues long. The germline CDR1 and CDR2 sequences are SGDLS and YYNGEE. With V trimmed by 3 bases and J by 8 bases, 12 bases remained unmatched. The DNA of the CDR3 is TGTGCCAGCAGCGCCTCTTTGGACAGGGCCGCGGGCTACACCTTC. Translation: CASSASLDRAAGYTF.

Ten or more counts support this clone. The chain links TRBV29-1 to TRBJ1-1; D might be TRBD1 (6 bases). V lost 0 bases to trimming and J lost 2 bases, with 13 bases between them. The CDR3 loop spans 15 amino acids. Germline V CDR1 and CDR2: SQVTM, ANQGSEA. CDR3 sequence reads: CSVEDLSGGNTEAFF. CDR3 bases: TGCAGCGTTGAAGATCTTTCGGGGGGCAACACTGAAGCTTTCTTT.

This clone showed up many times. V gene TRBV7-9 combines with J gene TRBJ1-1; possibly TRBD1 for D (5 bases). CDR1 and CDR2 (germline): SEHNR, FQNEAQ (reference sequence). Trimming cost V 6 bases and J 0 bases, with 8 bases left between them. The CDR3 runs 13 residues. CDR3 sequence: CASRTALNTEAFF. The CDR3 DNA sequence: TGTGCCAGCAGGACAGCTTTGAACACTGAAGCTTTCTTT.

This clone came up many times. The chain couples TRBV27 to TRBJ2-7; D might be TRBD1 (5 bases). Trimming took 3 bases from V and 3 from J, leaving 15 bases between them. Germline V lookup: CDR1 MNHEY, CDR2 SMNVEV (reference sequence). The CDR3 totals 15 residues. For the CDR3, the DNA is TGTGCCAGCAGTTTCCGCCTTGATACAGGCTACGAGCAGTACGTC. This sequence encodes CASSFRLDTGYEQYV.

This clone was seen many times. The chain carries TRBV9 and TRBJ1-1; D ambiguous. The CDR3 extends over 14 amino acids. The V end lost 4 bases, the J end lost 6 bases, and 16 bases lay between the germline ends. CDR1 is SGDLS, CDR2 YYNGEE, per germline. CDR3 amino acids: CASSSRAKSSEAFF. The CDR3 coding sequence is TGTGCCAGCAGCTCGAGGGCCAAGTCGTCTGAAGCTTTCTTT.

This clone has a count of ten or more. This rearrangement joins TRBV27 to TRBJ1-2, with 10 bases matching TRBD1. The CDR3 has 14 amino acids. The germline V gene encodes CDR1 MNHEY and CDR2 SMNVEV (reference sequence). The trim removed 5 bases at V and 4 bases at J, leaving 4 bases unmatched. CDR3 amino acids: CASSGWTGGYGYTF. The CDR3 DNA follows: TGTGCCAGCAGTGGCTGGACAGGGGGCTATGGCTACACCTTC.

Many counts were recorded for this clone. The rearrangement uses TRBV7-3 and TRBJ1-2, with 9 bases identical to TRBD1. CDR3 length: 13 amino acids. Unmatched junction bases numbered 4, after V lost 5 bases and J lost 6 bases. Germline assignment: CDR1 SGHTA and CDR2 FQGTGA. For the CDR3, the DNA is TGTGCCAGCAGCCGACAGGGGGTGGATGGCTACACCTTC. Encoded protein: CASSRQGVDGYTF.

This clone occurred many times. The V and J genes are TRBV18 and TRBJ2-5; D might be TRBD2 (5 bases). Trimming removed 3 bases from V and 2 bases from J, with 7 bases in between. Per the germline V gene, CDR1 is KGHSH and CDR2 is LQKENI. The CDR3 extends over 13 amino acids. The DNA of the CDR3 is TGTGCCAGCTCACCCGGGGTTCAAGAGACCCAGTACTTC. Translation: CASSPGVQETQYF.

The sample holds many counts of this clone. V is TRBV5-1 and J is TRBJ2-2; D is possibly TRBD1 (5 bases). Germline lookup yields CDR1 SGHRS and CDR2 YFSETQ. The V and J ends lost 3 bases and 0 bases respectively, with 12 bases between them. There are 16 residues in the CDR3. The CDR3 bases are TGCGCCAGCAGCTCCCAGGGCTCCGCGAACACCGGGGAGCTGTTTTTT. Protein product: CASSSQGSANTGELFF.

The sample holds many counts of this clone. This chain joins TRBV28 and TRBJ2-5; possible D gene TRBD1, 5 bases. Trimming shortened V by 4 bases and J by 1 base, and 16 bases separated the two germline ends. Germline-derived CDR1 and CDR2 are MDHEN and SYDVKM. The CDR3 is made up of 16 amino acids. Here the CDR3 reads CASSSLSGATQETQYF. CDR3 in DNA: TGTGCCAGCAGTTCACTAAGTGGGGCTACCCAAGAGACCCAGTACTTC.

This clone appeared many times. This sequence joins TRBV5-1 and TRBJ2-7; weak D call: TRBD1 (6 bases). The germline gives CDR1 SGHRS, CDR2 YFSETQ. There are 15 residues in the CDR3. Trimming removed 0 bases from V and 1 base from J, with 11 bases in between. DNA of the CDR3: TGCGCCAGCAGCTTGGGGGGACAACTGTCCTACGAGCAGTACTTC. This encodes CASSLGGQLSYEQYF.

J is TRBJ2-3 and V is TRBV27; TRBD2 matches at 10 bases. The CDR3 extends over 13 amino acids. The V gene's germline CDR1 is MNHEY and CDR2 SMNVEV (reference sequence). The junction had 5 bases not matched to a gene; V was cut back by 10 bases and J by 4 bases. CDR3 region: CAKLAGVSDTQYF. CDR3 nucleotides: TGTGCCAAGCTAGCGGGAGTATCAGATACGCAGTATTTT.

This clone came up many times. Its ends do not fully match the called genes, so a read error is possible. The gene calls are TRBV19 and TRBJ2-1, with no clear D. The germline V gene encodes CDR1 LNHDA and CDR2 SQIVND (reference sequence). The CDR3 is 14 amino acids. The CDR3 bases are TGTGCCAGTAGTGTATTCGGGTCCTACAATGAGCGGTTCTTC. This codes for CASSVFGSYNERFF.

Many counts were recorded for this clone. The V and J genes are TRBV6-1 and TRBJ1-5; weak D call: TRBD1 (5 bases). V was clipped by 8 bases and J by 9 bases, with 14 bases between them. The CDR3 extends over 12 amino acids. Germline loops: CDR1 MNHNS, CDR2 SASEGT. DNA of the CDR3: TGTGCCAGCTGTCTACAGGCTCGGCCCCAGCATTTT. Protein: CASCLQARPQHF.

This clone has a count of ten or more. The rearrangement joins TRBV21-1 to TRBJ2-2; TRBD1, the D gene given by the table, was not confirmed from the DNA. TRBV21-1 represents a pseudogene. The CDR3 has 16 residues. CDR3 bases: TGTGCCAGCAGCACCGGCAGGGGGGATGACACCGGGGAGCTGTTTTTT. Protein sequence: CASSTGRGDDTGELFF.

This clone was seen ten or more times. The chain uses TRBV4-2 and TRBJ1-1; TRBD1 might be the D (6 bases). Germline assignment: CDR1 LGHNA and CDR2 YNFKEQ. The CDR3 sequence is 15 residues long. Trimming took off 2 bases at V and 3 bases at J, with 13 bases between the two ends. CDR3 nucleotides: TGTGCCAGCAGCCAAACCGGACAGAGGCACACTGAAGCTTTCTTT. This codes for CASSQTGQRHTEAFF.

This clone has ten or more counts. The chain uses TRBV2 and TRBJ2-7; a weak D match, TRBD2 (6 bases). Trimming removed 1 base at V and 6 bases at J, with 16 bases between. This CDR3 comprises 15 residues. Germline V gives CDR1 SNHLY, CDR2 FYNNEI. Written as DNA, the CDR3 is TGTGCCAGCAGTGAAGGGGGCGGGGCCTGGGTCGAGCAGTACTTC. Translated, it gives CASSEGGGAWVEQYF.

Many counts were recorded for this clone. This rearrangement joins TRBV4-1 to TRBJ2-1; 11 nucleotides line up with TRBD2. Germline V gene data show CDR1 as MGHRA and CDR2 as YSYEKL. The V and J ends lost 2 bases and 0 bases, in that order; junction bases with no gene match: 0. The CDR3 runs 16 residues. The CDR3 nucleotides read TGCGCCAGCAGCCAAACTAGCGGGAGCTCCTACAATGAGCAGTTCTTC. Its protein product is CASSQTSGSSYNEQFF.

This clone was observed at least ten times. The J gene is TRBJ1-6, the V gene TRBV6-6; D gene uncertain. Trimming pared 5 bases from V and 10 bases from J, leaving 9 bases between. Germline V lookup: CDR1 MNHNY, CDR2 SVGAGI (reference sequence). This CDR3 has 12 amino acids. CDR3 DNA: TGTGCCAGCAGTCACAGAGGGTCACCCCTCCACTTT. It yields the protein CASSHRGSPLHF.

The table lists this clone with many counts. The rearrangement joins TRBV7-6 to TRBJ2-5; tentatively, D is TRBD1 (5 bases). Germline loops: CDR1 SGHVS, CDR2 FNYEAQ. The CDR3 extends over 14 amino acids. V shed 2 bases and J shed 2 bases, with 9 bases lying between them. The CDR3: CASSLSRAQETQYF. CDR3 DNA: TGTGCCAGCAGCTTATCCAGGGCACAAGAGACCCAGTACTTC.